The present TCR beta chain was sequenced within a study of cytomegalovirus exposure and HLA in healthy donors. Study findings and constraints: A missense variant in DCLRE1C was later tied to TCR beta V- and J-gene trimming. Equally common other TCR beta chains were less clonally expanded than HLA-associated ones, a later analysis found. CMV serostatus was the only recorded immune exposure for donors.

Whereas donors were nominally healthy upon sampling, unrecorded immune exposures were probable. To note about this clone: Its antigen is unknown.

PCR primers comprised 60 Vbeta and 13 Jbeta primers. Assay: immunoSEQ multiplex PCR; the TCRdb copy retains only in-frame clones and omits some. The listing contains tens of thousands of clones. CDR3 length: 14 residues. V dropped 4 bases and J dropped 4; count of bases not matched to a gene: 6. The germline gives CDR1 SEHNR, CDR2 FQNEAQ (reference sequence). The rearrangement joins TRBV7-9 to TRBJ1-1; 7 positions match TRBD1. This receptor was obtained from a woman in her thirties or forties in good health and CMV-seropositive. Sequencing was done on a sample of PBMCs. The CDR3 here is CASSSSNRGTEAFF. CDR3 sequence (DNA): TGTGCCAGCAGCTCTTCAAACAGGGGCACTGAAGCTTTCTTT.